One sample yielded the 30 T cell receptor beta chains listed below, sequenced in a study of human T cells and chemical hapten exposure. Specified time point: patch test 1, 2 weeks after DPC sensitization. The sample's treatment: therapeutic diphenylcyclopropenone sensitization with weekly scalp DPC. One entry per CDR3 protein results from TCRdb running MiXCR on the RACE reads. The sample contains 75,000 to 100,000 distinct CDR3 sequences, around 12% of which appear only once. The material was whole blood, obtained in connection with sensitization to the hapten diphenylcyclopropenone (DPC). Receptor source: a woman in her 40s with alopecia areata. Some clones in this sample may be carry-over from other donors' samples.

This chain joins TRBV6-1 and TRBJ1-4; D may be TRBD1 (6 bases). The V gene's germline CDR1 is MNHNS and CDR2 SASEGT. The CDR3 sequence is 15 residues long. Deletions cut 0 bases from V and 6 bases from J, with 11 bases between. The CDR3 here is CASSEAWGAHEKLFF. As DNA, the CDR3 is TGTGCCAGCAGTGAAGCCTGGGGGGCCCATGAAAAACTGTTTTTT.

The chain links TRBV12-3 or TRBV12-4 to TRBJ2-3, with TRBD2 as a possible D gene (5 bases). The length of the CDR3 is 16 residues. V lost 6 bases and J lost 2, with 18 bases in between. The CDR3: CASSRWVQLDTDTQYF. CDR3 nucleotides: TGTGCCAGCAGCCGGTGGGTGCAACTAGACACAGATACGCAGTATTTT.

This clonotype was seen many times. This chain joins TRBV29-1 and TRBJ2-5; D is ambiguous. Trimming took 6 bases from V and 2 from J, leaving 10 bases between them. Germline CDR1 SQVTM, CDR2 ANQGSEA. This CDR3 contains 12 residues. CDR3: CSVMRSQETQYF. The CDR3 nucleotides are TGCAGCGTGATGCGGAGTCAAGAGACCCAGTACTTC.

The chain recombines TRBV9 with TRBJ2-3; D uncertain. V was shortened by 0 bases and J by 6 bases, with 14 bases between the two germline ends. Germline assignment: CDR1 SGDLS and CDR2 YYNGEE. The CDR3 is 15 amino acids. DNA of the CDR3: TGTGCCAGCAGCGTAGGAGGTGGGAAGGGCGATACGCAGTATTTT. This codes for CASSVGGGKGDTQYF.

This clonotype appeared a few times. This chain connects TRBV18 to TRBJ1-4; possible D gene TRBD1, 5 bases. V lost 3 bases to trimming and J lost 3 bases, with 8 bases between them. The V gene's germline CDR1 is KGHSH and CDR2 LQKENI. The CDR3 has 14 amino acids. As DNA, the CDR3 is TGTGCCAGCTCACCCGCGACAGCTAATGAAAAACTGTTTTTT. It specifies CASSPATANEKLFF.

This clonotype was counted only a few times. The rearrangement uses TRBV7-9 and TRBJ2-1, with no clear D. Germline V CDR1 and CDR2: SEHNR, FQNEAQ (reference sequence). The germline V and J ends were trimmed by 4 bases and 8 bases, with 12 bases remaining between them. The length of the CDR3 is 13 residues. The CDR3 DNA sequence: TGTGCCAGCAGCTACCTGCTTGGGGATGAGCAGTTCTTC. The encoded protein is CASSYLLGDEQFF.

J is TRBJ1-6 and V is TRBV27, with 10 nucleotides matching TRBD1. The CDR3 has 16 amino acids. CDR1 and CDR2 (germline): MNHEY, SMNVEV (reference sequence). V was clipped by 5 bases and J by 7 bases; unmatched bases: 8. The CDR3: CASSPEGQGLNSPLHF. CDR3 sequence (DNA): TGTGCCAGCAGTCCCGAGGGACAGGGGCTGAATTCACCCCTCCACTTT.

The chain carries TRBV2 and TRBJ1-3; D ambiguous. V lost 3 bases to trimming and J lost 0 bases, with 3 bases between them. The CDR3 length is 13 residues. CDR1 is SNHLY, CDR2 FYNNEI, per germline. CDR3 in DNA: TGTGCCAGCAGTGAGTACTCTGGAAACACCATATATTTT. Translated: CASSEYSGNTIYF.

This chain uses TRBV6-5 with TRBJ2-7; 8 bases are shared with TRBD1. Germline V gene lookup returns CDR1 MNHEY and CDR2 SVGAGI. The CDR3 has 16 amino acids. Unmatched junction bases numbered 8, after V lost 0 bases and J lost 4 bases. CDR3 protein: CASSYSSGRGQYEQYF. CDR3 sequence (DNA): TGTGCCAGCAGTTACTCGAGTGGCAGGGGGCAGTACGAGCAGTACTTC.

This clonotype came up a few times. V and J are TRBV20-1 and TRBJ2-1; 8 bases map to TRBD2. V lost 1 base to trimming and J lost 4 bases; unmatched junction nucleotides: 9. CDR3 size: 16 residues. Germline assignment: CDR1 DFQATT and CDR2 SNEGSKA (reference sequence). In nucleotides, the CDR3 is TGCAGTGCTAGAGTGCTCGGCGGGAGGTATTACAATGAGCAGTTCTTC. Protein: CSARVLGGRYYNEQFF.

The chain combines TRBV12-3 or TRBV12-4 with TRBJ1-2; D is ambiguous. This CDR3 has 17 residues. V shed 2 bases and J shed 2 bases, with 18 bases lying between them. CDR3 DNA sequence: TGTGCCAGCAGTTTATATGCGGGGTCGGGTTTCAACTATGGCTACACCTTC. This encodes CASSLYAGSGFNYGYTF.

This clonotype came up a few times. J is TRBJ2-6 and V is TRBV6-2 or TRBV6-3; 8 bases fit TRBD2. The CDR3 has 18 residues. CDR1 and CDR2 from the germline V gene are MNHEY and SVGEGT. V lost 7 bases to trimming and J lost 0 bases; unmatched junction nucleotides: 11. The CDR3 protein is CASTRREAIISGANVLTF. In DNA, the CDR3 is TGTGCCAGCACAAGGCGGGAGGCAATAATCTCTGGGGCCAACGTCCTGACTTTC.

CDR3 residues: CASSPQPVRLNQPQHF. In DNA, the CDR3 is TGTGCCAGCTCACCACAACCGGTAAGGTTAAATCAGCCCCAGCATTTT. The chain recombines TRBV18 with TRBJ1-5; D is unclear. Germline-derived CDR1 and CDR2 are KGHSH and LQKENI. With 1 base removed from V and 4 bases from J, the gap between germline ends came to 14 bases. The CDR3 runs to 16 residues.

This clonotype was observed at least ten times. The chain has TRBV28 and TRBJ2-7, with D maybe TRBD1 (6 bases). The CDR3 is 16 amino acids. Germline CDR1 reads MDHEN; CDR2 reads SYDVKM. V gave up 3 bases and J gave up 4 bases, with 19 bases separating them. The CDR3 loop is CASSFPADRLTYEQYF. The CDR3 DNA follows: TGTGCCAGCAGTTTCCCCGCCGACAGGCTAACTTACGAGCAGTACTTC.

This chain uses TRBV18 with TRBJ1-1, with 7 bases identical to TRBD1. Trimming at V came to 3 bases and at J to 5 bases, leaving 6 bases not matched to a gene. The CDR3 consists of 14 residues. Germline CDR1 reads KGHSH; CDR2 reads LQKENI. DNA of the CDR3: TGTGCCAGCTCACCCGGACAGGAATTGACTGAAGCTTTCTTT. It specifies CASSPGQELTEAFF. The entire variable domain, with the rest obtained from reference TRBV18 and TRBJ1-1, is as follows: NAGVMQNPRHLVRRRGQEARLRCSPMKGHSHVYWYRQLPEEGLKFMVYLQKENIIDESGMPKERFSAEFPKEGPSILRIQQVVRGDSAAYFCASSPGQELTEAFFGQGTRLTVV.

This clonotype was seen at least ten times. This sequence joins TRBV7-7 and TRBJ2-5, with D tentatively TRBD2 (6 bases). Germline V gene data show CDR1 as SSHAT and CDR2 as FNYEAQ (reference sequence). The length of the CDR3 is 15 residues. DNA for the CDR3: TGTGCTAGCGGAAGCGGACGGGGCACTCAAGAGACCCAGTACTTC. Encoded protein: CASGSGRGTQETQYF.

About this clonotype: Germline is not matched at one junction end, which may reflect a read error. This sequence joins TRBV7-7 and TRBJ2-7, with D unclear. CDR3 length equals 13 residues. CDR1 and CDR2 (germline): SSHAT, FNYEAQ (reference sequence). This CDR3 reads CASSLDLGHEQYF. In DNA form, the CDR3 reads TGTGCTAGCAGCTTAGACTTGGGCCACGAGCAGTACTTC.

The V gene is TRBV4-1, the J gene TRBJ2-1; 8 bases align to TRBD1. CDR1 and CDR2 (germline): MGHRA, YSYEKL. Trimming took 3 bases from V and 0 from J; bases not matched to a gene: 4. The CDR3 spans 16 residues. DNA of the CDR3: TGCGCCAGCAGCCATCCCGGGACAGGCTCCTACAATGAGCAGTTCTTC. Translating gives CASSHPGTGSYNEQFF.

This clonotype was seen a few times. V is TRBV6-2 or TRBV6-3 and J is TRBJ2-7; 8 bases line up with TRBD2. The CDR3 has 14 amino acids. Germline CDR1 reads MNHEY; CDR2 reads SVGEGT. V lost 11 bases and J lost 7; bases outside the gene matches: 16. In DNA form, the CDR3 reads TGTGCCGGTGGTACGGCGGGAGGTTTGTGGGAGCAGTACTTC. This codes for CAGGTAGGLWEQYF.

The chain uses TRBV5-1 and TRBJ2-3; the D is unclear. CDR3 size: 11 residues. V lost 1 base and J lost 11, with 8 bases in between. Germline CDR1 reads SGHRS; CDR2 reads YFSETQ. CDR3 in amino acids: CASSLSGRQYF. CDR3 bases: TGCGCCAGCAGCTTGAGTGGTCGGCAGTATTTT. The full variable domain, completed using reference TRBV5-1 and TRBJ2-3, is KAGVTQTPRYLIKTRGQQVTLSCSPISGHRSVSWYQQTPGQGLQFLFEYFSETQRNKGNFPGRFSGRQFSNSRSEMNVSTLELGDSALYLCASSLSGRQYFGPGTRLTVL.

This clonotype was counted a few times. The CDR3 reads CASSVTSGSYNEQFF. Written as DNA, the CDR3 is TGTGCCAGCAGCGTGACTAGCGGATCATACAATGAGCAGTTCTTC. The chain joins TRBV9 to TRBJ2-1, with 9 bases that match TRBD2. V was clipped by 2 bases and J by 4 bases; unmatched bases: 4. Germline values: CDR1 SGDLS, CDR2 YYNGEE. The CDR3 is made up of 15 amino acids. Based on the CDR3 plus reference TRBV9 and TRBJ2-1, the full variable domain is DSGVTQTPKHLITATGQRVTLRCSPRSGDLSVYWYQQSLDQGLQFLIQYYNGEERAKGNILERFSAQQFPDLHSELNLSSLELGDSALYFCASSVTSGSYNEQFFGPGTRLTVL.

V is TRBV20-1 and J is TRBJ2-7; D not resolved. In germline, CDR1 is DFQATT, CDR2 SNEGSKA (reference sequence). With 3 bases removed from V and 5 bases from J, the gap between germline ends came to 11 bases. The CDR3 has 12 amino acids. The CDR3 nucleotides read TGCAGTGCTAGGTGGTCTGGCCACGAGCAGTACTTC. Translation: CSARWSGHEQYF.

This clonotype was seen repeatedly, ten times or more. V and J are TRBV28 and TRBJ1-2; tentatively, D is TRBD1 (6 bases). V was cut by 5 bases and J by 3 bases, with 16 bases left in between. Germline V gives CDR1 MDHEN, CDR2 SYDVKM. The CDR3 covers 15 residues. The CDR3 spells CASSRYLTGYYGYTF. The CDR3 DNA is TGTGCCAGCAGTCGATACCTGACAGGATACTATGGCTACACCTTC.

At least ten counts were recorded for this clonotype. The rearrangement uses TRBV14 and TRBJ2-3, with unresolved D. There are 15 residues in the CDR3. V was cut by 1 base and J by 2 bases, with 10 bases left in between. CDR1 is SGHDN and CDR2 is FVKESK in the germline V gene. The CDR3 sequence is CASSQVGGPTDTQYF. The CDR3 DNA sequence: TGTGCCAGCAGCCAAGTTGGTGGTCCCACAGATACGCAGTATTTT.

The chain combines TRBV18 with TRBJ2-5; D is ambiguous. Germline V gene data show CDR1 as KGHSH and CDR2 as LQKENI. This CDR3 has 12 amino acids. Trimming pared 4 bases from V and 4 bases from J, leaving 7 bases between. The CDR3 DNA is TGTGCCAGCTCACACGAAGGAGAGACCCAGTACTTC. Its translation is CASSHEGETQYF.

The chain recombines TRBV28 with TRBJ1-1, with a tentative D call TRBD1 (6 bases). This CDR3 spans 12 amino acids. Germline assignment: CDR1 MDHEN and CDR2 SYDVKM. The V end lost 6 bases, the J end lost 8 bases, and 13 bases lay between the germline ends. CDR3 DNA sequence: TGTGCCAGCAGAACACCCGGGACAGAAGCTTTCTTT. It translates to CASRTPGTEAFF.

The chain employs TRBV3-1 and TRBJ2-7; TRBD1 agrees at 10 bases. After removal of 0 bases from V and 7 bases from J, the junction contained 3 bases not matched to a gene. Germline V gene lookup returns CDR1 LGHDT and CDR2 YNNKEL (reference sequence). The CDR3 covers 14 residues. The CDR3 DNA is TGTGCCAGCAGCCAAGAGACAGGGGGCTATGAGCAGTACTTC. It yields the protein CASSQETGGYEQYF.

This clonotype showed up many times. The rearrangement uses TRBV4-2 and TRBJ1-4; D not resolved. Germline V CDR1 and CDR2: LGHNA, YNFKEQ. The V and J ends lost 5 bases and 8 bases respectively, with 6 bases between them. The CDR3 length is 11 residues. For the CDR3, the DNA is TGTGCCAGCAGCGAGTGGGAAAAACTGTTTTTT. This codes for CASSEWEKLFF.

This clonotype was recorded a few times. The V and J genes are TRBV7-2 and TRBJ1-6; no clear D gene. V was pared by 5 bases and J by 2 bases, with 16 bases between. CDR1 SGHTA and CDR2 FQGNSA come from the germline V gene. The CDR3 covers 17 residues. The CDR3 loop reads CASSPTAILTYNSPLHF. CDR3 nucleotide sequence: TGTGCCAGCAGCCCAACAGCGATTCTAACCTATAATTCACCCCTCCACTTT.

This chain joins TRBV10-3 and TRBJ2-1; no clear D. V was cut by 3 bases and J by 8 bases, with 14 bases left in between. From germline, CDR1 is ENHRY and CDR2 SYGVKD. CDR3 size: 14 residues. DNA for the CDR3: TGTGCCATCAGTGACGAAATTGCCGGTTATGAGCAGTTCTTC. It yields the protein CAISDEIAGYEQFF.